This is a list of T cell receptor beta chains from one sample in a study of blood T cell repertoires in COVID-19. Some clones are missing from TCRdb's copy, which holds only in-frame ones; the method was immunoSEQ multiplex PCR. This table has about 280,000 clones, 85% appearing once. Sequencing was performed on PBMCs or T cells enriched from blood (not recorded which). All receptors come from a woman aged 45 to 65 who had recovered from COVID-19. Both conserved end residues are part of each CDR3. Fields, in order: D gene, V gene, J gene, clone size, CDR3 protein, CDR3 DNA. D genes are given only for firm matches. Only some rows state a clone size, as once, few, many or a class for expanded clones.

D gene: TRBD1; V gene: TRBV6-5; J gene: TRBJ1-3; clone size: -; CDR3 protein: CASSSPTGAGNTIYF; CDR3 DNA: TGTGCCAGCAGCTCCCCGACAGGGGCGGGAAACACCATATATTTT
D gene: -; V gene: TRBV5-1; J gene: TRBJ2-5; clone size: -; CDR3 protein: CASSLGPLTGKETQYF; CDR3 DNA: TGCGCCAGCAGCTTGGGTCCCCTAACAGGGAAAGAGACCCAGTACTTC
D gene: -; V gene: TRBV5-6; J gene: TRBJ2-7; clone size: -; CDR3 protein: CASSLNRLYEQYF; CDR3 DNA: TGTGCCAGCAGCTTGAATAGATTGTACGAGCAGTACTTC
D gene: TRBD1; V gene: TRBV5-1; J gene: TRBJ1-4; clone size: once; CDR3 protein: CASSLGPGQGNEKLFF; CDR3 DNA: TGCGCCAGCAGCTTGGGCCCGGGACAGGGTAATGAAAAACTGTTTTTT
D gene: -; V gene: TRBV2; J gene: TRBJ1-1; clone size: -; CDR3 protein: CASSEALPGLGGGSGNTEAFF; CDR3 DNA: TGTGCCAGCAGTGAAGCGCTTCCGGGGCTCGGGGGAGGTTCGGGGAACACTGAAGCTTTCTTT
D gene: -; V gene: TRBV6-1; J gene: TRBJ1-2; clone size: -; CDR3 protein: CASSVGRNYGYTF; CDR3 DNA: TGTGCCAGCAGTGTTGGCAGAAACTATGGCTACACCTTC
D gene: TRBD1; V gene: TRBV2; J gene: TRBJ2-1; clone size: many; CDR3 protein: CASSEQQGAYNEQFF; CDR3 DNA: TGTGCCAGCAGTGAACAACAGGGGGCTTACAATGAGCAGTTCTTC
D gene: -; V gene: TRBV6-5; J gene: TRBJ1-2; clone size: few; CDR3 protein: CASSLSGDYGYTF; CDR3 DNA: TGTGCCAGCAGTCTGTCAGGGGACTATGGCTACACCTTC
D gene: TRBD1; V gene: TRBV5-1; J gene: TRBJ1-4; clone size: -; CDR3 protein: CASSRQGANEKLFF; CDR3 DNA: TGCGCCAGCAGCCGACAGGGGGCTAATGAAAAACTGTTTTTT
D gene: -; V gene: TRBV12-3/TRBV12-4; J gene: TRBJ1-5; clone size: -; CDR3 protein: CASSPRQNQPQHF; CDR3 DNA: TGTGCCAGCAGTCCCAGACAGAATCAGCCCCAGCATTTT
D gene: TRBD1; V gene: TRBV2; J gene: TRBJ1-5; clone size: -; CDR3 protein: CASRAFLGQDISNQPQHF; CDR3 DNA: TGTGCCAGCAGGGCCTTCCTGGGACAGGATATTAGCAATCAGCCCCAGCATTTT
D gene: TRBD2; V gene: TRBV5-1; J gene: TRBJ2-1; clone size: -; CDR3 protein: CANSSRTSGVYNEQFF; CDR3 DNA: TGCGCCAACAGCTCTCGGACTAGCGGGGTATACAATGAGCAGTTCTTC
D gene: TRBD2; V gene: TRBV6-4; J gene: TRBJ2-3; clone size: -; CDR3 protein: CASSDGASGGTDTQYF; CDR3 DNA: TGTGCCAGCAGTGACGGGGCTAGCGGAGGGACAGATACGCAGTATTTT
D gene: TRBD1; V gene: TRBV9; J gene: TRBJ1-1; clone size: -; CDR3 protein: CASSRDRHSDTEAFF; CDR3 DNA: TGTGCCAGCAGCCGGGACAGGCACTCGGACACTGAAGCTTTCTTT
D gene: TRBD1; V gene: TRBV15; J gene: TRBJ2-1; clone size: -; CDR3 protein: CATSRGDSRNEQFF; CDR3 DNA: TGTGCCACCAGCAGGGGGGACAGTCGGAATGAGCAGTTCTTC
D gene: -; V gene: TRBV6-5; J gene: TRBJ2-7; clone size: -; CDR3 protein: CATIRDNSYEQYF; CDR3 DNA: TGTGCCACCATCCGGGACAACTCCTACGAGCAGTACTTC
D gene: -; V gene: TRBV3-1/TRBV3-2; J gene: TRBJ2-7; clone size: few; CDR3 protein: CASSTTGTHSYEQYF; CDR3 DNA: TGTGCCAGCAGCACAACCGGGACACATTCCTACGAGCAGTACTTC
D gene: TRBD1; V gene: TRBV7-9; J gene: TRBJ1-4; clone size: -; CDR3 protein: CASRTGDEKLFF; CDR3 DNA: TGTGCCAGCAGGACAGGGGACGAAAAACTGTTTTTT
D gene: -; V gene: TRBV10-3; J gene: TRBJ2-7; clone size: few; CDR3 protein: CAISAGYEQYF; CDR3 DNA: TGTGCCATCAGTGCGGGCTACGAGCAGTACTTC
D gene: TRBD1; V gene: TRBV4-2; J gene: TRBJ1-5; clone size: -; CDR3 protein: CASSPGTVRSNQPQHF; CDR3 DNA: TGTGCCAGCAGCCCCGGGACAGTTCGGAGCAATCAGCCCCAGCATTTT
D gene: -; V gene: TRBV4-1; J gene: TRBJ2-7; clone size: -; CDR3 protein: CASSLLGSSYEQYF; CDR3 DNA: TGCGCCAGCAGCCTGCTTGGGAGCTCCTACGAGCAGTACTTC
D gene: -; V gene: TRBV7-9; J gene: TRBJ1-3; clone size: -; CDR3 protein: CASSLQVSSGNTIYF; CDR3 DNA: TGTGCCAGCAGCTTACAGGTTTCCTCTGGAAACACCATATATTTT
D gene: -; V gene: TRBV27; J gene: TRBJ1-2; clone size: -; CDR3 protein: CASRPTISVGYTF; CDR3 DNA: TGTGCCAGCAGACCTACGATTTCCGTGGGCTACACCTTC
D gene: -; V gene: TRBV11-2; J gene: TRBJ1-4; clone size: once; CDR3 protein: CASSHTRQTTNEKLFF; CDR3 DNA: TGTGCCAGCAGCCATACGAGACAGACAACTAATGAAAAACTGTTTTTT
D gene: -; V gene: TRBV15; J gene: TRBJ1-1; clone size: -; CDR3 protein: CATSLVQETEAFF; CDR3 DNA: TGTGCCACCAGTTTGGTCCAGGAAACTGAAGCTTTCTTT
D gene: TRBD2; V gene: TRBV30; J gene: TRBJ2-2; clone size: -; CDR3 protein: CAWSGGNTGELFF; CDR3 DNA: TGTGCCTGGTCGGGGGGAAACACCGGGGAGCTGTTTTTT
D gene: -; V gene: TRBV5-1; J gene: TRBJ2-6; clone size: -; CDR3 protein: CASSGGIIPSGANVLTF; CDR3 DNA: TGCGCCAGCAGCGGAGGGATCATACCTTCTGGGGCCAACGTCCTGACTTTC
D gene: TRBD1; V gene: TRBV19; J gene: TRBJ1-4; clone size: -; CDR3 protein: CASSTPGTGDEKLFF; CDR3 DNA: TGTGCCAGCAGTACCCCCGGGACAGGGGATGAAAAACTGTTTTTT
D gene: TRBD1; V gene: TRBV19; J gene: TRBJ1-3; clone size: -; CDR3 protein: CASRTDRVTGNTIYF; CDR3 DNA: TGTGCCAGTAGGACCGACAGGGTGACCGGAAACACCATATATTTT
D gene: TRBD1; V gene: TRBV6-2/TRBV6-3; J gene: TRBJ2-7; clone size: -; CDR3 protein: CASSYPDRGVYEQYF; CDR3 DNA: TGTGCCAGCAGTTACCCCGACAGGGGAGTCTACGAGCAGTACTTC
D gene: -; V gene: TRBV5-1; J gene: TRBJ2-1; clone size: -; CDR3 protein: CASSLDGINEQFF; CDR3 DNA: TGCGCCAGCAGCTTGGACGGGATTAATGAGCAGTTCTTC
D gene: -; V gene: TRBV2; J gene: TRBJ2-5; clone size: -; CDR3 protein: CASIVGPGKETQYF; CDR3 DNA: TGTGCCAGCATAGTTGGACCGGGAAAAGAGACCCAGTACTTC
D gene: -; V gene: TRBV5-8; J gene: TRBJ2-5; clone size: once; CDR3 protein: CASSLALSVQVTQYF; CDR3 DNA: TGTGCCAGCAGCTTGGCCCTCAGTGTCCAGGTGACCCAGTACTTC
D gene: -; V gene: TRBV5-1; J gene: TRBJ2-5; clone size: -; CDR3 protein: CASSFIRQEVETQYF; CDR3 DNA: TGCGCCAGCAGCTTCATAAGACAGGAGGTAGAGACCCAGTACTTC
D gene: -; V gene: TRBV20-1; J gene: TRBJ1-2; clone size: -; CDR3 protein: CSVSPGGYTF; CDR3 DNA: TGCAGTGTTTCCCCGGGTGGCTACACCTTC
D gene: -; V gene: TRBV15; J gene: TRBJ1-2; clone size: few; CDR3 protein: CATSRPTGGTYGYTF; CDR3 DNA: TGTGCCACCAGCAGACCAACGGGGGGGACCTATGGCTACACCTTC
D gene: -; V gene: TRBV6-5; J gene: TRBJ1-4; clone size: -; CDR3 protein: CASSSRGDPTNEKLFF; CDR3 DNA: TGTGCCAGCAGTTCTCGGGGAGATCCAACTAATGAAAAACTGTTTTTT
D gene: -; V gene: TRBV5-1; J gene: TRBJ2-1; clone size: -; CDR3 protein: CASSADPRVTGFF; CDR3 DNA: TGCGCCAGCAGCGCCGATCCCAGGGTAACGGGGTTCTTC
D gene: -; V gene: TRBV7-9; J gene: TRBJ2-7; clone size: -; CDR3 protein: CASSFGGAVSYEQYF; CDR3 DNA: TGTGCCAGCAGCTTTGGTGGGGCAGTCTCCTACGAGCAGTACTTC
D gene: -; V gene: TRBV7-2; J gene: TRBJ1-4; clone size: few; CDR3 protein: CASSETGSGEKLFF; CDR3 DNA: TGTGCCAGCAGCGAAACAGGGTCTGGTGAAAAACTGTTTTTT
D gene: -; V gene: TRBV28; J gene: TRBJ1-1; clone size: -; CDR3 protein: CASSSTISGSAEAFF; CDR3 DNA: TGTGCCAGCAGTTCAACAATCAGTGGGAGCGCTGAAGCTTTCTTT
D gene: TRBD1; V gene: TRBV6-5; J gene: TRBJ2-7; clone size: -; CDR3 protein: CASSYGTGGYEQYF; CDR3 DNA: TGTGCCAGCAGTTATGGGACAGGGGGGTACGAGCAGTACTTC
D gene: -; V gene: TRBV5-5; J gene: TRBJ2-3; clone size: -; CDR3 protein: CASSLNRATDTQYF; CDR3 DNA: TGTGCCAGCAGCCTAAACAGGGCTACAGATACGCAGTATTTT
D gene: -; V gene: TRBV5-6; J gene: TRBJ2-3; clone size: -; CDR3 protein: CASSLMGPRTNTQYF; CDR3 DNA: TGTGCCAGCAGCTTAATGGGGCCACGCACGAATACGCAGTATTTT
D gene: TRBD1; V gene: TRBV5-4; J gene: TRBJ2-2; clone size: -; CDR3 protein: CASSAGTGVTGELFF; CDR3 DNA: TGTGCCAGCAGCGCCGGGACAGGGGTCACCGGGGAGCTGTTTTTT
D gene: TRBD2; V gene: TRBV19; J gene: TRBJ2-1; clone size: -; CDR3 protein: CASKAGGFKEFF; CDR3 DNA: TGTGCCAGTAAGGCGGGGGGCTTCAAGGAGTTCTTC
D gene: -; V gene: TRBV7-9; J gene: TRBJ1-1; clone size: -; CDR3 protein: CASSTRAGNSGTEAFF; CDR3 DNA: TGTGCCAGCAGCACTCGTGCAGGCAATAGCGGCACTGAAGCTTTCTTT
D gene: -; V gene: TRBV6-6; J gene: TRBJ1-1; clone size: -; CDR3 protein: CASLMNRRENTEAFF; CDR3 DNA: TGTGCCAGCCTGATGAACAGGCGTGAGAACACTGAAGCTTTCTTT
D gene: TRBD2; V gene: TRBV5-4; J gene: TRBJ2-2; clone size: few; CDR3 protein: CASSLLGLGITGELFF; CDR3 DNA: TGTGCCAGCAGCTTATTGGGACTAGGAATCACCGGGGAGCTGTTTTTT
D gene: -; V gene: TRBV28; J gene: TRBJ1-2; clone size: -; CDR3 protein: CASSPYDGIYGYTF; CDR3 DNA: TGTGCCAGCAGTCCCTACGACGGGATTTATGGCTACACCTTC
D gene: TRBD1; V gene: TRBV7-3; J gene: TRBJ2-1; clone size: -; CDR3 protein: CASSTWTGGEYNEQFF; CDR3 DNA: TGTGCCAGCAGCACCTGGACAGGGGGAGAATACAATGAGCAGTTCTTC
D gene: -; V gene: TRBV19; J gene: TRBJ1-6; clone size: once; CDR3 protein: CASSIDLQSGNSPLHF; CDR3 DNA: TGTGCCAGTAGTATAGACCTGCAGAGCGGTAATTCACCCCTCCACTTT
D gene: -; V gene: TRBV18; J gene: TRBJ2-7; clone size: -; CDR3 protein: CASSPGMAFEQYF; CDR3 DNA: TGTGCCAGCTCACCCGGGATGGCGTTCGAGCAGTACTTC